The subject of this entry is one T cell receptor beta chain. The antigen is unknown. This specimen belongs to a study of OX40 agonist ivuxolimab in advanced cancers. For the study at large: At about 81% male, the cohort had a mean age of 60 years, ranging from about 20 to 90. General study findings and limits: CD8+ T cells (on average) carried more expanded clones than CD4+ T cells.

CDR1 SNHLY and CDR2 FYNNEI come from the germline V gene. J lost 4 bases, V lost 6 bases, and 6 bases had no gene match. The length of the CDR3 is 14 residues. Sequenced by immunoSEQ multiplex PCR; TCRdb stores in-frame clones only, minus some. The sample lists around 60,000 clones, 85% to 95% occurring once. The rearrangement joins TRBV2 to TRBJ1-3; 7 nucleotides match TRBD1. The sample in question was CD4+ or CD8+ T cells sorted from blood, obtained in a trial of the OX40 agonist ivuxolimab. This TCR came from an adult with an advanced solid tumor such as melanoma, head and neck, liver or kidney cancer. This CDR3 is CASREPGQGNTIYF. The DNA of the CDR3 is TGTGCCAGCAGAGAACCGGGACAGGGAAACACCATATATTTT.